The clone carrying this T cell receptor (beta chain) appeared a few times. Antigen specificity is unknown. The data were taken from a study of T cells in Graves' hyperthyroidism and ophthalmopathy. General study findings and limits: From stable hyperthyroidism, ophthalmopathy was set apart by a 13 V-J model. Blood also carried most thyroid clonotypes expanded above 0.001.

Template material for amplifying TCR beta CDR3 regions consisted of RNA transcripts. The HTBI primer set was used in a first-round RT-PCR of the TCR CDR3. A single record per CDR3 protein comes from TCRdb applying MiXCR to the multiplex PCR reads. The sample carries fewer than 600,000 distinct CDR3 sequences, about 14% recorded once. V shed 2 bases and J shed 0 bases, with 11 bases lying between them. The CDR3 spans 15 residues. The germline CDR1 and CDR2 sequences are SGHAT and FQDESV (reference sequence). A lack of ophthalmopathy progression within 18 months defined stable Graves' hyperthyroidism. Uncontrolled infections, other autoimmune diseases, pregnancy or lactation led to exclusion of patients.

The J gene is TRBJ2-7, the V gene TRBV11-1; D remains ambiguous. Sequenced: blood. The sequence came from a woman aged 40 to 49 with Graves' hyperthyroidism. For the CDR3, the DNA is TGTGCCAGCAGCTTACTTCCGCTGACCTCCTACGAGCAGTACTTC. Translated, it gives CASSLLPLTSYEQYF.